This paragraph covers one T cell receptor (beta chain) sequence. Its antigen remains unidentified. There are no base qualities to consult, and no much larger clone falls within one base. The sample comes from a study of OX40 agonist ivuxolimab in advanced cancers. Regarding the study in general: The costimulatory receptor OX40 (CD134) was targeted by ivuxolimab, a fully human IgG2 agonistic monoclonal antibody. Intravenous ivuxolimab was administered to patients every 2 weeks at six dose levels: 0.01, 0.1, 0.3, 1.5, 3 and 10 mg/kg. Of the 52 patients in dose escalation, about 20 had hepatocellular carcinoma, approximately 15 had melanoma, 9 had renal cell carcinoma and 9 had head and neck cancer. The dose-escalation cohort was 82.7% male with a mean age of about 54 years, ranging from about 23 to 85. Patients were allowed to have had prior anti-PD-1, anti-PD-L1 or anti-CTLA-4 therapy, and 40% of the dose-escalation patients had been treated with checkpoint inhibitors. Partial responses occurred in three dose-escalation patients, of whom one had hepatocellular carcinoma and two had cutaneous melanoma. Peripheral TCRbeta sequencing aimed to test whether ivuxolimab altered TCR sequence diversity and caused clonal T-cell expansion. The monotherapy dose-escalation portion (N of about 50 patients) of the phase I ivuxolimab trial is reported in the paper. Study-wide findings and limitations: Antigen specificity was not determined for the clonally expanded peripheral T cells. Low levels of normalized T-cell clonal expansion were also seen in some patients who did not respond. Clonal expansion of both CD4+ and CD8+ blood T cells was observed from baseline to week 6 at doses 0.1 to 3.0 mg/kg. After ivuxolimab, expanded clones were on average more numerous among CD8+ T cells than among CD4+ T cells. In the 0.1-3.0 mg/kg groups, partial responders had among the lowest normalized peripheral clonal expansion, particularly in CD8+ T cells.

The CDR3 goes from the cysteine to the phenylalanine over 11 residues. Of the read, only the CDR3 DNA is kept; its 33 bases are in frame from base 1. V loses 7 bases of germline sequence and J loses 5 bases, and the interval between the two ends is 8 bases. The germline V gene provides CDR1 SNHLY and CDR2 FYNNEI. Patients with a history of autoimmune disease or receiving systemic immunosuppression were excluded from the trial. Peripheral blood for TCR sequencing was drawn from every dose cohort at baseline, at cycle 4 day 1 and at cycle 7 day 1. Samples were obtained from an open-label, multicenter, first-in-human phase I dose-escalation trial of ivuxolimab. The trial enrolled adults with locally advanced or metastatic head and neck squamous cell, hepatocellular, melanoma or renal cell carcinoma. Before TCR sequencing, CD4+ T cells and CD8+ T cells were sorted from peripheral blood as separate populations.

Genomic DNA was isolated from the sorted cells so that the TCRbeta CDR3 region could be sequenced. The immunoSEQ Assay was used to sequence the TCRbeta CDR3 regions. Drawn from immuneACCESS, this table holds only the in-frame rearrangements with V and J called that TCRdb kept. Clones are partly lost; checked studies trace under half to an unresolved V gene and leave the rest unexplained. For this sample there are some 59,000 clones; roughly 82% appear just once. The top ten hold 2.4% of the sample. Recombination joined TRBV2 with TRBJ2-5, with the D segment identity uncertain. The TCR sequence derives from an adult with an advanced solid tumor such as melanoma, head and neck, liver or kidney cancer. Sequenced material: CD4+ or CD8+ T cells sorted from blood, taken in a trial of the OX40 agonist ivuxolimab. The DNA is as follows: TGTGCCAGCAATCAGTATGAGACCCAGTACTTC. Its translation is CASNQYETQYF.